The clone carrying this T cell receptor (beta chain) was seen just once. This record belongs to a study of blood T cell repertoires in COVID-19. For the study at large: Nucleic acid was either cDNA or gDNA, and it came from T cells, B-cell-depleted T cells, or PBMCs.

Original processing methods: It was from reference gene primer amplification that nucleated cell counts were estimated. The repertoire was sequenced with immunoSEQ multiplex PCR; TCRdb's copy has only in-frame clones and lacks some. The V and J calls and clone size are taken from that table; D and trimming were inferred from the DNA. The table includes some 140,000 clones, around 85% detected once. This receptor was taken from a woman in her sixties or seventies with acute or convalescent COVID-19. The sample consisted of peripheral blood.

CDR3 protein: CASSFGGLLGGTDTQYF. The CDR3 nucleotides are TGTGCCAGCAGCTTTGGGGGACTACTTGGGGGCACAGATACGCAGTATTTT. The chain is built from TRBV11-3 and TRBJ2-3; 7 bases line up with TRBD2. V shed 3 bases, J shed 1 base, and the junction held 10 bases outside the gene matches. The CDR3 contains 17 residues. Germline lookup yields CDR1 SGHNT and CDR2 YENEEA.